Listed here are 4 T cell receptor beta chains from one sample, sequenced in a study of breast tumors, draining lymph nodes, adjacent tissues. Axillary draining lymph nodes of breast cancer patients supplied the node samples. TCRdb recomputed calls from the multiplex PCR reads with MiXCR, one row per CDR3 protein. The sample comprises over 200,000 distinct CDR3 sequences, less than 40% of which are singletons, and 1.2% to 1.5% rests with the top ten. The specimen was axillary lymph node tissue. These receptors originate from a female donor with breast cancer. Some clones in this sample may be carry-over from other donors' samples.

This clonotype was found many times. The chain is built from TRBV19 and TRBJ2-1; no clear D. From germline, CDR1 is LNHDA and CDR2 SQIVND (reference sequence). CDR3 length equals 11 residues. Trimming stripped 8 bases from V and 9 bases from J, with 11 bases between. This CDR3 is CASGRVLEQFF. The CDR3 DNA sequence: TGTGCCAGTGGACGAGTGCTTGAGCAGTTCTTC.

The V call is TRBV7-2, the J call TRBJ1-1, with D maybe TRBD1 (5 bases). From germline, CDR1 is SGHTA and CDR2 FQGNSA. Trimming removed 5 bases from V and 6 bases from J, with 16 bases in between. This CDR3 contains 14 residues. CDR3 loop: CASSAFGEGPEAFF. The CDR3 coding sequence is TGTGCCAGCAGCGCCTTCGGGGAGGGACCTGAAGCTTTCTTT.

This clonotype was detected a few times. The rearrangement uses TRBV19 and TRBJ2-1; D might be TRBD2 (6 bases). Germline CDR1 is LNHDA and CDR2 is SQIVND (reference sequence). CDR3 size: 16 residues. V lost 4 bases, J lost 7 bases, and 20 bases lay in between. CDR3 residues: CASSNEAGLSGNEQFF. The CDR3 DNA sequence: TGTGCCAGTAGTAACGAAGCGGGCCTATCGGGGAATGAGCAGTTCTTC.

The chain has TRBV20-1 and TRBJ1-2, with D uncertain. Germline V gives CDR1 DFQATT, CDR2 SNEGSKA (reference sequence). V was cut by 3 bases and J by 7 bases, with 9 bases left in between. The CDR3 loop spans 11 amino acids. CDR3 region: CSASGRSGYTF. In DNA form, the CDR3 reads TGCAGTGCTAGCGGGAGAAGTGGCTACACCTTC.